This T cell receptor beta chain was profiled in a study of T cells in Graves' hyperthyroidism and ophthalmopathy. CDR1 MNHEY and CDR2 SMNVEV come from the germline V gene (reference sequence). The CDR3 length is 17 residues. Trimming cost V 7 bases and J 0 bases, with 21 bases left between them. Amplification of TCR beta CDR3 regions was performed using RNA transcripts as template. First-round RT-PCR of the TCR CDR3 relied on the HTBI primer set. Each CDR3 protein is one row after TCRdb ran MiXCR on the multiplex PCR reads. Of 450,000 to 650,000 distinct CDR3 sequences in the sample, 11% to 15% were seen once. This clonotype has a count of ten or more. What it binds is not known. Points from the study as a whole: In simple terms, a model built on 13 V-J features told ophthalmopathy apart from stable hyperthyroidism.

Thyroid ultrasound, orbital computed tomography, clinical symptoms, and serum thyroxine and TRAb underpinned diagnoses. J is TRBJ1-1 and V is TRBV27; D perhaps matches TRBD1 (6 bases). Material: blood. The source of this sequence is a woman aged 18-29 years with Graves' ophthalmopathy. The CDR3 protein is CASILRGAGSMNTEAFF. CDR3 DNA sequence: TGTGCCAGCATTCTAAGGGGGGCAGGTAGCATGAACACTGAAGCTTTCTTT.